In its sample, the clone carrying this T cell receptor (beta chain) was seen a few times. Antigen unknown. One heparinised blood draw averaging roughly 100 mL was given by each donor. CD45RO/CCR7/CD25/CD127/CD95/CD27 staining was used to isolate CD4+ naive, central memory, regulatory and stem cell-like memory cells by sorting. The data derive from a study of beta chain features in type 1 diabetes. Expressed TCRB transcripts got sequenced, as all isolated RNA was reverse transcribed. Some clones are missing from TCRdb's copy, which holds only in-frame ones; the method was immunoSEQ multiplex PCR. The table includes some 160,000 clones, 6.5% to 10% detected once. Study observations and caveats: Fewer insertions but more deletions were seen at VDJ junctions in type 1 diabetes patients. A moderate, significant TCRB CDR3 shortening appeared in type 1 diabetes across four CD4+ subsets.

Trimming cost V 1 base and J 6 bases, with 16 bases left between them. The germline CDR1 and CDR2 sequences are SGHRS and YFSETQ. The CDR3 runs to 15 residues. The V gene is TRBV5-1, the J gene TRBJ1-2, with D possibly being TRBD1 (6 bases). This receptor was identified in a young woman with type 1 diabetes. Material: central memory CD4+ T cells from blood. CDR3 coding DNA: TGCGCCAGCAGCTTGATTGCCAGGGGCACGAATGGCTACACCTTC. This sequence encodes CASSLIARGTNGYTF. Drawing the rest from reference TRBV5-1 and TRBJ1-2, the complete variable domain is KAGVTQTPRYLIKTRGQQVTLSCSPISGHRSVSWYQQTPGQGLQFLFEYFSETQRNKGNFPGRFSGRQFSNSRSEMNVSTLELGDSALYLCASSLIARGTNGYTFGSGTRLTVV.